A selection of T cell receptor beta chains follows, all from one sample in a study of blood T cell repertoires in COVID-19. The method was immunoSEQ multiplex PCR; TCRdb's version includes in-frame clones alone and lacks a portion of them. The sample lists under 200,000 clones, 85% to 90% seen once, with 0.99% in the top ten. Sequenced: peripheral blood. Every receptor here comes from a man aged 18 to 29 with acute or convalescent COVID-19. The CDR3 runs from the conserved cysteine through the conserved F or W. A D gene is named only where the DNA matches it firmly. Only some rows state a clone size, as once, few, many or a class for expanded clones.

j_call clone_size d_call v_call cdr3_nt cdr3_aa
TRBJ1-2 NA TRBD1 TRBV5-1 TGCGCCAGCAGCGACGGGACAGGGTTTGTCTACACCTTC CASSDGTGFVYTF
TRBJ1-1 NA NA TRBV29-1 TGCAGCGTTGAGGGGCAGATGAACACTGAAGCTTTCTTT CSVEGQMNTEAFF
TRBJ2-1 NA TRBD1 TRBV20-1 TGCAGTGCTAGTCGGACAGGGCCGAATGAGCAGTTCTTC CSASRTGPNEQFF
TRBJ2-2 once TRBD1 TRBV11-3 TGTGCCAGCAGCTTAAATCGGGACAGGGGGAGGACCGGGGAGCTGTTTTTT CASSLNRDRGRTGELFF
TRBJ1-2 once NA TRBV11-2 TGTGCCAGCAGCTTAGAGGGGCAGGGACTCTATGGCTACACCTTC CASSLEGQGLYGYTF
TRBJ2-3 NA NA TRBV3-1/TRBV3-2 TGTGCCAGCAGCCAAGTCCCCAACACAGATACGCAGTATTTT CASSQVPNTDTQYF
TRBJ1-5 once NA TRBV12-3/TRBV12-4 TGTGCCAGCAGTTTACAGGTCCTCGCGCCCCAGCATTTT CASSLQVLAPQHF
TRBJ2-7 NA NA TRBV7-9 TGTGCCAGCAGCCCTACCGGGAGAAGCTCCTACGAGCAGTACTTC CASSPTGRSSYEQYF
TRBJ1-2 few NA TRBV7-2 TGTGCCAGCAGCCAACAGGGTACGGGCGGCTACACCTTC CASSQQGTGGYTF
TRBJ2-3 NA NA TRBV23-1 TGCGCCAGCAGTCGGAAGAGACTGCCAGATACGCAGTATTTT CASSRKRLPDTQYF
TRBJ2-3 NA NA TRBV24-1 TGTGCCACCAGTGAGCCCGGGAAGAAAGATACGCAGTATTTT CATSEPGKKDTQYF
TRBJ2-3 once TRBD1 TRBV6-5 TGTGCCAGCAGTTCTCCAGGGGGTGGCCGCACAGATACGCAGTATTTT CASSSPGGGRTDTQYF
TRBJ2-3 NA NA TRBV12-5 TGTGCTAGTGGTTTGGCCTCCATCCTACAGGGTCCAGATACGCAGTATTTT CASGLASILQGPDTQYF
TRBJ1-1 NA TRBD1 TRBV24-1 TGTGCCACCAGTGAAGGGTCAGGGGGAGGAGACACTGAAGCTTTCTTT CATSEGSGGGDTEAFF
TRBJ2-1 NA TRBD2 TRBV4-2 TGTGCCAGCAGCCAAAGGTCTAGCGGGGTTCCCTACAATGAGCAGTTCTTC CASSQRSSGVPYNEQFF
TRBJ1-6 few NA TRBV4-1 TGCGCCAGCAGCTCCCGGGACACCCAGAATAATTCACCCCTCCACTTT CASSSRDTQNNSPLHF
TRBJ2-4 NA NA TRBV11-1 TGTGCCAGCAGCTTAGGGCGGGCTGCGGCCAAAAACATTCAGTACTTC CASSLGRAAAKNIQYF
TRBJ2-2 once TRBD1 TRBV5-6 TGTGCCAGCAGCTCGGACAGGGTAGTGGGGGAGCTGTTTTTT CASSSDRVVGELFF
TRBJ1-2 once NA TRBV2 TGTGCCAGCAGTGTACAGGGTAGCGGCTACACCTTC CASSVQGSGYTF
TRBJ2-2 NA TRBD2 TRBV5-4 TGTGCCAGCAGCTTGGAGTCTAGCGGGGGGACGAACACCGGGGAGCTGTTTTTT CASSLESSGGTNTGELFF
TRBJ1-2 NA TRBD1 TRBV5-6 TGTGCCAGCAGCCGGACAGGGATCGGAGGCTACACCTTC CASSRTGIGGYTF
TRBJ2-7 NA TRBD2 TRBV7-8 TGTGCCAGCAGCTTAAGCAGCGGGGGCACCTCCTACGAGCAGTACTTC CASSLSSGGTSYEQYF
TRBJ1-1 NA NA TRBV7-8 TGTGCCAGCACCTTGGGCCGTTCCACTGAAGCTTTCTTT CASTLGRSTEAFF
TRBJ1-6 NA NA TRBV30 TGTGCCTGGAGTCCAGGCTTTAATTCACCCCTCCACTTT CAWSPGFNSPLHF
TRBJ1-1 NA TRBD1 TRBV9 TGTGCCAGCAGCGTAGTATTCGGGGTTTTGGGGACAGCGCACACTGAAGCTTTCTTT CASSVVFGVLGTAHTEAFF
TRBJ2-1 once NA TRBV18 TGTGCCAGCTCACCACCGGTACAGTACAATGAGCAGTTCTTC CASSPPVQYNEQFF
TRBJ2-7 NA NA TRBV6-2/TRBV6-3 TGTGCCAGCAGTTACTCGATAATCGGAGAAACCTACGAGCAGTACTTC CASSYSIIGETYEQYF
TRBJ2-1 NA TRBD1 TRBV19 TGTGCCAGTAGTATTTCAGGGGGCACCTACAATGAGCAGTTCTTC CASSISGGTYNEQFF
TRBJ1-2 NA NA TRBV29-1 TGCAGCGTTGAAGATGAACAGAGCTATGGCTACACCTTC CSVEDEQSYGYTF
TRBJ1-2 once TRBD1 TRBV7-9 TGTGCCAGCAGCCTCTCCGGGACAGGACCTAACTATGGCTACACCTTC CASSLSGTGPNYGYTF
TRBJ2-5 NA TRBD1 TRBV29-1 TGCAGCGTTGCCCACCCCCGCGCGGCAGGGGGTCTAGAGACCCAGTACTTC CSVAHPRAAGGLETQYF
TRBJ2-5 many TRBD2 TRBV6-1 TGTGCCAGCAGTGAAGAAATAGCGGGGGGGCCGAGAGAGACCCAGTACTTC CASSEEIAGGPRETQYF
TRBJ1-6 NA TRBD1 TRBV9 TGTGCCAGCAGCGTAGGGGGACAGATGTATAATTCACCCCTCCACTTT CASSVGGQMYNSPLHF
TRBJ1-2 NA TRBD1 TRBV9 TGTGCCAGCAGCGTAGTTGAGGGGGCGATAGCCGGCTACACCTTC CASSVVEGAIAGYTF
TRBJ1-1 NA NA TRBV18 TGTGCCAGCTCACCAAAAACCGGGACTTTGACTGAAGCTTTCTTT CASSPKTGTLTEAFF